Included here is one T cell receptor (beta chain) sequence, with context. These data are taken from a study of CD8+ T cells in alopecia areata. Across the whole study: Oral tofacitinib (5 to 10 mg twice daily) was administered to treated patients.

Isolated RNA was reverse transcribed into cDNA used as the sequencing template. Profiling relied on immunoSEQ multiplex PCR, and the TCRdb table lists in-frame clones only, not all of them. In the table there are 100,000 to 150,000 clones, 45% to 50% of which are singletons. The material sequenced was CD8+ T cells sorted from blood, taken at week 0. This receptor was identified in a human donor with alopecia areata.

CDR3 in DNA: TGTGCCAGCAGTGAATATGTGCGGGGGAGCAATGAGCAGTTCTTC. Protein sequence: CASSEYVRGSNEQFF. The chain has TRBV6-1 and TRBJ2-1, with 7 bases matching TRBD2. V was pared by 2 bases and J by 6 bases, with 7 bases of the junction left unmatched. CDR1 and CDR2 from the germline V gene are MNHNS and SASEGT. The CDR3 is made up of 15 amino acids.